A selection of T cell receptor beta chains follows, all from one sample in a study of cytomegalovirus exposure and HLA in healthy donors. Sequencing was performed with immunoSEQ multiplex PCR; in TCRdb, only in-frame clones are kept and a portion is missing. This sample has some 180,000 clones; roughly 87% occur once, and the top ten carry more than 0.2%. Sequenced sample: PBMCs. The receptors derive from a girl younger than two in good health and CMV-seronegative. The CDR3 runs from the conserved cysteine through the conserved F or W. The D gene is left open where the match is weak. Size tells how often a clone was seen (once, few, many) or the class of an expanded clone, and some rows leave it out.

. TRBJ2-7 17 TRBV5-1 . CASSLTGGGLAAYEQYF TGCGCCAGCAGCTTGACAGGGGGCGGACTAGCGGCCTACGAGCAGTACTTC
TRBD2 TRBJ2-1 18 TRBV4-3 . CASSQGLAGAVGYNEQFF TGCGCCAGCAGCCAGGGTCTAGCGGGAGCCGTGGGCTACAATGAGCAGTTCTTC
. TRBJ2-1 14 TRBV5-4 . CASSLVQDGNEQFF TGTGCCAGCAGCTTGGTACAGGACGGCAATGAGCAGTTCTTC
. TRBJ2-7 13 TRBV12-1 . CASSFVRDREQYF TGTGCCAGCAGCTTTGTCCGGGACAGGGAGCAGTACTTC
TRBD2 TRBJ2-1 15 TRBV19 . CASSIGGTTYNEQFF TGTGCCAGTAGTATCGGGGGGACTACCTACAATGAGCAGTTCTTC
. TRBJ1-5 12 TRBV21-1 . CASPLSGQPQHF TGTGCCAGCCCCCTCTCGGGTCAGCCCCAGCATTTT
TRBD1 TRBJ1-5 18 TRBV19 . CASSIDSRDRLLSEPQHF TGTGCCAGTAGTATAGATTCCCGGGACAGGCTCCTCTCGGAGCCCCAGCATTTT
. TRBJ1-2 15 TRBV6-5 . CASSQSWGFDYGYTF TGTGCCAGCAGCCAAAGCTGGGGCTTCGACTATGGCTACACCTTC
TRBD1 TRBJ2-1 15 TRBV19 once CASIGDSGSYNEQFF TGTGCCAGTATTGGGGACAGCGGCTCCTACAATGAGCAGTTCTTC
. TRBJ2-7 14 TRBV30 . CAWSGDGSQYEQYF TGTGCCTGGAGTGGGGACGGGAGCCAGTACGAGCAGTACTTC
. TRBJ1-5 15 TRBV9 . CASSAGDYSNQPQHF TGTGCCAGCAGCGCGGGAGACTATAGCAATCAGCCCCAGCATTTT
. TRBJ2-1 16 TRBV4-2 once CASSQDPQGDYNEQFF TGTGCCAGCAGCCAAGATCCCCAAGGGGATTACAATGAGCAGTTCTTC
. TRBJ2-3 14 TRBV10-3 . CAISENRPTDTQYF TGTGCCATCAGTGAGAACAGGCCCACAGATACGCAGTATTTT
. TRBJ2-5 10 TRBV2 . CASQRETQYF TGTGCCAGCCAGCGGGAGACCCAGTACTTC
TRBD1 TRBJ2-1 13 TRBV6-4 . CASSKGGVLWQFF TGTGCCAGCAGTAAAGGGGGCGTTTTGTGGCAGTTCTTC
. TRBJ2-7 15 TRBV11-1 once CASSLEVTSSYEQYF TGTGCCAGCAGCTTAGAAGTGACTAGCTCCTACGAGCAGTACTTC
TRBD2 TRBJ2-3 15 TRBV6-5 . CASRRRGRGTDTQYF TGTGCCAGCAGAAGGAGAGGGAGGGGCACAGATACGCAGTATTTT
TRBD2 TRBJ2-1 16 TRBV9 . CASSVATSGIYNEQFF TGTGCCAGCAGCGTAGCAACTAGCGGTATCTACAATGAGCAGTTCTTC
TRBD1 TRBJ1-1 15 TRBV9 . CASSPHTGGGTEAFF TGTGCCAGCAGCCCGCACACAGGGGGGGGCACTGAAGCTTTCTTT
. TRBJ1-4 16 TRBV7-9 few CASTETRDMRNEKLFF TGTGCCAGCACTGAAACCCGGGACATGAGGAATGAAAAACTGTTTTTT
TRBD2 TRBJ2-7 15 TRBV7-3 . CASSQGLAGSYEQYF TGTGCCAGCAGCCAAGGACTAGCGGGATCCTACGAGCAGTACTTC
. TRBJ2-7 13 TRBV6-5 . CASSFRQGYEQYF TGTGCCAGCAGTTTTCGGCAGGGCTACGAGCAGTACTTC
TRBD1 TRBJ2-7 15 TRBV28 . CASSTPGTGDRGQYF TGTGCCAGCAGTACCCCAGGGACAGGGGATAGAGGGCAGTACTTC
. TRBJ1-5 15 TRBV12-1 . CASSLGRLKYQPQHF TGTGCCAGCAGCCTGGGGCGTCTAAAGTATCAGCCCCAGCATTTT
. TRBJ1-1 17 TRBV4-2 once CASSLPREGRMPTEAFF TGTGCCAGCAGCCTCCCCCGGGAGGGAAGGATGCCCACTGAAGCTTTCTTT
TRBD1 TRBJ1-2 17 TRBV4-1 once CASSHPTRDRKPYGYTF TGCGCCAGCAGCCATCCGACCCGGGACAGGAAACCTTATGGCTACACCTTC
TRBD1 TRBJ1-4 19 TRBV4-2 . CASSQDFLGQSFPNEKLFF TGTGCCAGCAGCCAAGATTTTTTGGGACAGTCATTTCCTAATGAAAAACTGTTTTTT
. TRBJ2-7 16 TRBV5-6 . CASSGGLAHPSYEQYF TGTGCCAGCAGCGGTGGTCTGGCCCATCCTTCCTACGAGCAGTACTTC
TRBD1 TRBJ2-2 16 TRBV11-3 few CASHNSRTGVFGELFF TGTGCCAGCCACAATAGCCGGACAGGGGTATTCGGGGAGCTGTTTTTT